The subject of this entry is one T cell receptor beta chain. Its antigen remains unidentified. CDR1 SGHRS and CDR2 YFSETQ come from the germline V gene. V lost 1 base, J lost 6 bases, and 14 bases lay in between. CDR3 length equals 14 residues. The data are from a study of identical twins. Unique molecular identifiers were present on the cDNA, which also gained a universal primer site by template switching. Each CDR3 protein gets one entry after TCRdb re-called the 5' RACE reads with MiXCR. Of fewer than 900,000 distinct CDR3 sequences in the sample, over 15% were seen once. General observations from the study: Among beta out-of-frame sequences, excess sharing between twins appeared weaker.

This sample was shared with a second study, whose subject was T cells expressing NK-cell markers.

This chain connects TRBV5-1 to TRBJ2-7; D is tentatively TRBD1 or TRBD2 (5 bases each). Source material: PBMCs. The source is a woman aged 18-29 years in good health. The chain's CDR3 is CASSLMGWGSEQYF. The DNA of the CDR3 is TGCGCCAGCAGCTTGATGGGTTGGGGGAGCGAGCAGTACTTC.